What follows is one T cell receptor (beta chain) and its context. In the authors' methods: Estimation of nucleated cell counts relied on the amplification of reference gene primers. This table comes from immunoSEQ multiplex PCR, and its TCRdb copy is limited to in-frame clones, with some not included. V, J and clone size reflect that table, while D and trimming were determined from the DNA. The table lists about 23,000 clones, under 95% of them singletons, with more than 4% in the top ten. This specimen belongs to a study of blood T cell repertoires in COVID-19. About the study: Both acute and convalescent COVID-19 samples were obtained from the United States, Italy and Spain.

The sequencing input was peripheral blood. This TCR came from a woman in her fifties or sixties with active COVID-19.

The CDR3 is CASSLTGLGEAFF. CDR3 DNA: TGCGCCAGCAGCTTGACAGGATTAGGTGAAGCTTTCTTT. The gene calls are TRBV5-1 and TRBJ1-1, with D tentatively TRBD1 (5 bases). Germline assignment: CDR1 SGHRS and CDR2 YFSETQ. V was pared by 1 base and J by 7 bases, with 11 bases between. This CDR3 is 13 amino acids long.